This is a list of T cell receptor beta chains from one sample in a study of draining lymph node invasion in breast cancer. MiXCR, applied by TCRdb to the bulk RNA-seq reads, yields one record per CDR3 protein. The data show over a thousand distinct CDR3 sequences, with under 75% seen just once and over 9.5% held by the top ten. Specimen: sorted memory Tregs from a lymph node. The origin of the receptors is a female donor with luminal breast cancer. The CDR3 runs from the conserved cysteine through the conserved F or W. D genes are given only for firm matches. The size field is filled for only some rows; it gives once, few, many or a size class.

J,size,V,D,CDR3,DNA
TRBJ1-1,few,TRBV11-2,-,CASSLGGVAEAFF,TGTGCCAGCAGCTTAGGGGGGGTCGCTGAAGCTTTCTTT
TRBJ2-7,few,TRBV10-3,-,CAISAQVRSPEQYF,TGTGCCATCAGTGCGCAAGTTAGAAGCCCCGAGCAGTACTTC
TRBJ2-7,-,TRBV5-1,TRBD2,CASSLAGGATYEQYF,TGCGCCAGCAGCTTGGCCGGGGGGGCTACCTACGAGCAGTACTTC
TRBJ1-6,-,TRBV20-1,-,CSARAAGVSPLHF,TGCAGTGCTAGAGCGGCAGGGGTTTCACCCCTCCACTTT
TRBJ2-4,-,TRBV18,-,CASSPERATGRDF,TGTGCCAGCTCACCAGAGCGAGCCACCGGAAGGGACTTC
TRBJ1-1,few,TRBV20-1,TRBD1,CSAYLRDSGEAFF,TGCAGTGCTTACCTCCGGGACAGCGGTGAAGCTTTCTTT
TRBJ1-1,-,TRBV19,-,CASSTGGPDRNTEAFF,TGTGCCAGTAGTACCGGCGGACCTGACAGAAACACTGAAGCTTTCTTT
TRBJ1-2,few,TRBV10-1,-,CASSADRSDYGYTF,TGCGCCAGCAGTGCTGACAGGTCGGACTATGGCTACACCTTC
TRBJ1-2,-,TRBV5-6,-,CASSLGNNYGYTF,TGTGCCAGCAGCTTGGGGAACAACTATGGCTACACCTTC
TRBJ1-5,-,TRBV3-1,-,CASSQDGGNNQPQHF,TGTGCCAGCAGCCAAGACGGGGGTAACAATCAGCCCCAGCATTTT
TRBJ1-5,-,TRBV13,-,CASSPRTGRDQPQHF,TGTGCCAGCAGCCCGAGGACGGGGAGGGATCAGCCCCAGCATTTT
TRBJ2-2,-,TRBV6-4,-,CASSDGRRNTGELFF,TGTGCCAGCAGTGACGGACGGCGGAACACCGGGGAGCTGTTTTTT
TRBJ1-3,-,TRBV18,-,CASSPPRGLTGNTIYF,TGTGCCAGCTCACCACCGAGGGGCCTTACGGGAAACACCATATATTTT
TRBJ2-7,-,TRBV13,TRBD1,CASSPPGTGSYEQYF,TGTGCCAGCAGCCCCCCCGGGACAGGCTCCTACGAGCAGTACTTC
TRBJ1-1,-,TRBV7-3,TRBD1,CASSHNTGTGNTEAFF,TGTGCCAGCAGCCACAACACTGGGACAGGGAACACTGAAGCTTTCTTT
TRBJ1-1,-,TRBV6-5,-,CASSPNGLNTEAFF,TGTGCCAGCAGTCCCAACGGATTGAACACTGAAGCTTTCTTT
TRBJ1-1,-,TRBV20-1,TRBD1,CSPQGPNTEAFF,TGCAGTCCACAGGGGCCGAACACTGAAGCTTTCTTT
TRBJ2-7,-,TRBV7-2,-,CASSYGGGRGSREQYF,TGTGCCAGCAGCTACGGCGGCGGTCGGGGGTCGCGGGAGCAGTACTTC
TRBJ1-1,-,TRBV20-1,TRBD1,CSALTGATEAFF,TGCAGTGCCCTAACAGGGGCCACTGAAGCTTTCTTT
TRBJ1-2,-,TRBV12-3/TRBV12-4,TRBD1,CASSQRTGELYGYTF,TGTGCCAGCAGTCAAAGGACAGGAGAGCTCTATGGCTACACCTTC
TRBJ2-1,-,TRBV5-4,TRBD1,CASSFGGTGLNEQFF,TGTGCCAGCAGCTTCGGAGGGACAGGGCTAAATGAGCAGTTCTTC
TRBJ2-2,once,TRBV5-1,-,CASSSAGVSTGELFF,TGCGCCAGCAGCAGTGCAGGGGTCAGCACCGGGGAGCTGTTTTTT
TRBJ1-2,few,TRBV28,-,CASSRTDYGYTF,TGTGCCAGCAGTAGGACGGACTATGGCTACACCTTC
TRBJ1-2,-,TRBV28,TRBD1,CASRTGVGYGYTF,TGTGCCAGCAGAACAGGGGTCGGCTATGGCTACACCTTC
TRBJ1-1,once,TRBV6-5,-,CASSRLGGGEAFF,TGTGCCAGCAGCCGCCTCGGGGGAGGTGAAGCTTTCTTT
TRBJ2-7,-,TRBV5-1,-,CASSLGQDYEQYF,TGCGCCAGCAGCTTGGGACAGGACTACGAGCAGTACTTC
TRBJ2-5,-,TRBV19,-,CASKDRDNQETQYF,TGTGCCAGTAAGGACAGAGATAACCAAGAGACCCAGTACTTC
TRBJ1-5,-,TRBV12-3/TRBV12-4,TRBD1,CASRRTGSSNQPQHF,TGTGCCAGCAGGAGGACAGGTTCGAGCAATCAGCCCCAGCATTTT
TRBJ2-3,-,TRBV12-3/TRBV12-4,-,CASSRDYPTDTQYF,TGTGCCAGCAGTCGAGACTACCCCACAGATACGCAGTATTTT
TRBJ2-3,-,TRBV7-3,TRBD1,CASSLTGTGKDTQYF,TGTGCCAGCAGCTTAACCGGGACAGGGAAAGATACGCAGTATTTT
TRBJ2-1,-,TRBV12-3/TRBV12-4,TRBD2,CASSLLLAGDEQFF,TGTGCCAGCAGCCTTCTACTAGCGGGGGATGAGCAGTTCTTC
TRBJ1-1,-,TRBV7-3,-,CASSFTGARHTEAFF,TGTGCCAGCAGCTTTACGGGGGCTCGGCACACTGAAGCTTTCTTT
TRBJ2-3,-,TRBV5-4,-,CASSLASDTQYF,TGTGCCAGCAGCTTGGCCAGCGATACGCAGTATTTT
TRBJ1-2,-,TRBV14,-,CASSQVTPELYGYTF,TGTGCCAGCAGCCAGGTGACTCCGGAATTATATGGCTACACCTTC
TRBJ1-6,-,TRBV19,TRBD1,CASSLRQGGGSPLHF,TGTGCCAGTAGTCTGCGACAGGGTGGAGGGTCACCCCTCCACTTT
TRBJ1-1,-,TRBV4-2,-,CASSQDHQNTEAFF,TGTGCCAGCAGCCAAGATCACCAGAACACTGAAGCTTTCTTT
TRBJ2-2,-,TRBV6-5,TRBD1,CASSQQGGLASRNTGELFF,TGTGCCAGCAGCCAACAGGGGGGCCTAGCCTCCCGGAACACCGGGGAGCTGTTTTTT
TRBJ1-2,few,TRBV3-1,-,CASSSGGAYGYTF,TGTGCCAGCAGTTCCGGCGGGGCCTATGGCTACACCTTC
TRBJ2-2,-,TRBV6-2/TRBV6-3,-,CASSRRDTGTTGELFF,TGTGCCAGCAGTCGCCGGGACACCGGAACCACCGGGGAGCTGTTTTTT
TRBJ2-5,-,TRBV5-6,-,CASSLKGFQETQYF,TGTGCCAGCAGCTTGAAAGGATTTCAAGAGACCCAGTACTTC
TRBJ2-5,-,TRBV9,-,CASSPSGYQETQYF,TGTGCCAGCAGCCCGTCCGGGTACCAAGAGACCCAGTACTTC
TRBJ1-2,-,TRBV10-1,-,CASSADMSDYGYTF,TGCGCCAGCAGTGCTGACATGTCGGACTATGGCTACACCTTC
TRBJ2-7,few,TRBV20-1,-,CSATQGWGYEQYF,TGCAGTGCTACACAGGGCTGGGGCTACGAGCAGTACTTC
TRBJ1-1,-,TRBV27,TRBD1,CASSRGGGWGTEAFF,TGTGCCAGCAGCCGGGGAGGGGGCTGGGGCACTGAAGCTTTCTTT
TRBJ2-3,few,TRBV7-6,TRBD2,CASNRGGRDTQYF,TGTGCCAGCAACCGGGGGGGCCGGGATACGCAGTATTTT
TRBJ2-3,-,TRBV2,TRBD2,CASQRGGGSWGTDTQYF,TGTGCCAGCCAGCGGGGGGGCGGATCCTGGGGCACAGATACGCAGTATTTT
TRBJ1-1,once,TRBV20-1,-,CSADTGSTEAFF,TGCAGTGCGGACACAGGGAGCACTGAAGCTTTCTTT
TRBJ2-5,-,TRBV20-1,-,CSASLMEETQYF,TGCAGTGCTAGTCTTATGGAGGAGACCCAGTACTTC
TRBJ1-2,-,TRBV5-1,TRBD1,CASSGTDLYGYTF,TGCGCCAGCAGCGGGACAGACCTCTATGGCTACACCTTC
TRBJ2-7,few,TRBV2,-,CASSEFGYEQYF,TGTGCCAGCAGTGAATTTGGATACGAGCAGTACTTC